Presented here are 27 T cell receptor beta chains from one specimen sequenced in a study of human T cells and chemical hapten exposure. In TCRdb, the RACE reads were re-called with MiXCR into one record per CDR3 protein. The data show around 260,000 distinct CDR3 sequences, about 9% seen once. The time point denotes: pre-sensitization, week 0. Regarding treatment: therapeutic diphenylcyclopropenone sensitization with weekly scalp DPC. The sequencing here drew on whole blood, taken in connection with sensitization to the hapten diphenylcyclopropenone (DPC). The receptors were gathered from a woman aged 35 to 49 with alopecia areata. Some clones in this sample may be carry-over from other donors' samples.

V and J are TRBV28 and TRBJ2-1, with 7 nucleotides matching TRBD1. The V gene end was trimmed by 7 bases and the J gene end by 9 bases; junction bases not matched to a gene: 12. CDR1 is MDHEN and CDR2 is SYDVKM in the germline V gene. The CDR3 loop spans 14 amino acids. The CDR3 region is CASTTGEKRLEQFF. CDR3 nucleotide sequence: TGTGCCAGCACTACAGGGGAAAAACGTCTTGAGCAGTTCTTC.

V and J are TRBV28 and TRBJ2-7, with 9 bases aligning to TRBD2. Trimming removed 3 bases from V and 4 bases from J; junction bases left unmatched: 4. Germline V gene sequence: CDR1 MDHEN, CDR2 SYDVKM. The CDR3 is 14 amino acids. As DNA, the CDR3 is TGTGCCAGCAGTTTCTGGCGGGGGGGTTACGAGCAGTACTTC. Its translation is CASSFWRGGYEQYF.

V and J are TRBV15 and TRBJ1-3; maybe TRBD1 (5 bases). V lost 0 bases to trimming and J lost 2 bases, with 11 bases between them. Germline loops: CDR1 LNHNV, CDR2 YYDKDF (reference sequence). CDR3 length equals 16 residues. Here the CDR3 DNA reads TGTGCCACCAGCAGAGATTTTGGGACCCCTGGAAACACCATATATTTT. It codes for CATSRDFGTPGNTIYF.

This chain connects TRBV7-2 to TRBJ2-5; 8 nucleotides align to TRBD2. The CDR3 runs 16 residues. V shed 4 bases and J 6 bases; nucleotides not matched to a gene: 13. Germline lookup yields CDR1 SGHTA and CDR2 FQGNSA. CDR3 protein: CASSSSGSGSTKTQYF. In DNA, the CDR3 is TGTGCCAGCAGCTCCTCAGGGAGCGGGAGTACAAAGACCCAGTACTTC.

This sequence joins TRBV7-9 and TRBJ1-2, with D possibly TRBD1 on 6 matching bases. The CDR3 runs 15 residues. Per germline, CDR1 SEHNR and CDR2 FQNEAQ (reference sequence). V lost 2 bases, J lost 5 bases, and 15 bases lay in between. CDR3 sequence: CASSLTRGGPYGYTF. CDR3 bases: TGTGCCAGCAGCTTAACCAGGGGAGGACCATATGGCTACACCTTC.

V gene TRBV4-3 combines with J gene TRBJ1-6, with D possibly TRBD1 on 6 matching bases. Germline CDR1 and CDR2: LGHNA and YSLEER. The CDR3 runs 17 residues. V was clipped by 3 bases and J by 0 bases, with 12 bases between them. CDR3 protein: CASSQDRGASYNSPLHF. The CDR3 DNA sequence: TGCGCCAGCAGCCAGGACCGGGGGGCCTCCTATAATTCACCCCTCCACTTT.

This clonotype was counted only a few times. V is TRBV13 and J is TRBJ1-5, with TRBD1 matching 8 bases. The CDR3 is 17 amino acids. CDR1 and CDR2 from the germline V gene are PRHDT and FYEKMQ (reference sequence). V was pared by 3 bases and J by 2 bases, with 9 bases of the junction left unmatched. DNA for the CDR3: TGTGCCAGCAGCTTGGGGACAGGAGGTTGGGGCAATCAGCCCCAGCATTTT. Amino acid sequence: CASSLGTGGWGNQPQHF.

The V and J genes are TRBV27 and TRBJ1-1; D is perhaps TRBD1 (6 bases). Trimming took 3 bases from V and 1 from J, leaving 15 bases between them. This CDR3 has 16 residues. CDR1 and CDR2 (germline): MNHEY, SMNVEV (reference sequence). The CDR3 reads CASSFSQGMWNTEAFF. The CDR3 DNA reads TGTGCCAGCAGTTTTTCCCAGGGGATGTGGAACACTGAAGCTTTCTTT.

Ten or more counts support this clonotype. Here the CDR3 DNA reads TGTGCCAGCAGCCAAATCCCGGGACCCTCAACGCAGTATTTT. Its protein product is CASSQIPGPSTQYF. V and J are TRBV12-3 or TRBV12-4 and TRBJ2-3, with D possibly being TRBD1 or TRBD2 (5 bases each). The CDR3 is made up of 14 amino acids. Trimming left V 6 bases short and J 9 bases short, with 19 bases between.

V is TRBV6-4 and J is TRBJ1-2; the D gene is possibly TRBD1 (5 bases). Trimming took off 0 bases at V and 4 bases at J, with 15 bases between the two ends. CDR1 is MRHNA and CDR2 is SNTAGT in the germline V gene. This CDR3 has 16 residues. The CDR3 region is CASSDSDTPGSYGYTF. CDR3 DNA sequence: TGTGCCAGCAGTGACTCGGACACCCCCGGGTCCTATGGCTACACCTTC.

This clonotype appeared a few times. This sequence joins TRBV3-1 and TRBJ2-7; D not certain. The CDR3 spans 13 residues. Trimming took 3 bases from V and 3 from J, leaving 9 bases between them. Germline V gene lookup returns CDR1 LGHDT and CDR2 YNNKEL (reference sequence). CDR3: CASSHNSIYEQYF. Here the CDR3 DNA reads TGTGCCAGCAGCCATAACTCGATCTACGAGCAGTACTTC.

This clonotype has only a few counts. This chain connects TRBV29-1 to TRBJ2-1; 10 bases map to TRBD2. This CDR3 spans 14 amino acids. V trimming: 6 bases; J trimming: 2 bases; junction bases outside the gene matches: 4. The germline V gene has CDR1 SQVTM and CDR2 ANQGSEA. CDR3 in DNA: TGCAGCGTCTCTAGCGGGAGTCCCTACAATGAGCAGTTCTTC. Translated: CSVSSGSPYNEQFF.

This clonotype has ten or more counts. This rearrangement joins TRBV27 to TRBJ1-1; no clear D. Germline V lookup: CDR1 MNHEY, CDR2 SMNVEV (reference sequence). CDR3 size: 14 residues. V was shortened by 2 bases and J by 2 bases, with 9 bases between the two germline ends. CDR3 coding DNA: TGTGCCAGCAGTTTAGAAGGTTACAACACTGAAGCTTTCTTT. Protein product: CASSLEGYNTEAFF.

This clonotype was seen a few times. The chain is built from TRBV11-2 and TRBJ1-4, with 7 positions matching TRBD1. The CDR3 runs 14 residues. Per the germline V gene, CDR1 is SGHAT and CDR2 is FQNNGV. Trimming cost V 7 bases and J 4 bases; bases outside gene matches: 6. The CDR3 reads CASTDRVLNEKLFF. CDR3 sequence (DNA): TGTGCCAGCACCGACAGGGTCCTTAATGAAAAACTGTTTTTT.

This clonotype was detected ten times or more. The rearrangement joins TRBV4-2 to TRBJ2-1, with a possible D match to TRBD2 (6 bases). The V end lost 7 bases, the J end lost 4 bases, and 14 bases lay between the germline ends. The CDR3 runs to 14 residues. From germline, CDR1 is LGHNA and CDR2 YNFKEQ. CDR3 amino acids: CASKAGSLYNEQFF. The DNA for the CDR3 is TGTGCCAGCAAGGCCGGGAGTTTATACAATGAGCAGTTCTTC.

This clonotype was observed a handful of times. The chain couples TRBV28 to TRBJ1-2, with 7 bases matching TRBD1. The trim removed 4 bases at V and 6 bases at J, leaving 5 bases unmatched. CDR1 is MDHEN, CDR2 SYDVKM, per germline. The CDR3 length is 13 residues. The CDR3 coding sequence is TGTGCCAGCAGTTGGACAGGAATTGATGGCTACACCTTC. Protein product: CASSWTGIDGYTF.

This rearrangement joins TRBV7-9 to TRBJ2-1; the D is unclear. The ends were cut back, 1 base at V and 6 bases at J, with 13 bases in the middle. The CDR3 spans 15 residues. Germline CDR1 is SEHNR and CDR2 is FQNEAQ (reference sequence). CDR3 sequence (DNA): TGTGCCAGCAGCTTAGACCAGGCCATAGCCAATGAGCAGTTCTTC. Protein product: CASSLDQAIANEQFF.

V gene TRBV7-2 combines with J gene TRBJ2-7; no firm D call. Per germline, CDR1 SGHTA and CDR2 FQGNSA. This CDR3 has 13 amino acids. Trimming stripped 5 bases from V and 3 bases from J, with 11 bases between. The CDR3 protein is CASSTDGNYEQYF. CDR3 nucleotide sequence: TGTGCCAGCAGCACGGACGGCAACTACGAGCAGTACTTC.

This chain joins TRBV6-5 and TRBJ1-2, with D possibly being TRBD1 (6 bases). Germline CDR1 reads MNHEY; CDR2 reads SVGAGI. The CDR3 is made up of 13 amino acids. Trimming shortened V by 9 bases and J by 3 bases, and 14 bases separated the two germline ends. The CDR3 spells CASSMDRDYGYTF. The CDR3 nucleotides read TGTGCCAGTAGTATGGACAGAGACTATGGCTACACCTTC.

The table lists this clonotype with many counts. The chain couples TRBV7-2 to TRBJ1-5; no firm D call. The CDR3 length is 13 residues. V lost 3 bases to trimming and J lost 3 bases, with 6 bases between them. The germline gives CDR1 SGHTA, CDR2 FQGNSA. CDR3 DNA: TGTGCCAGCAGCTTGGCTTACAATCAGCCCCAGCATTTT. It specifies CASSLAYNQPQHF.

This clonotype showed up just a few times. The rearrangement links TRBV6-6 to TRBJ2-1; D gene ambiguous. The CDR3 covers 15 residues. V was trimmed by 5 bases and J by 6 bases, leaving 17 bases between them. Germline values: CDR1 MNHNY, CDR2 SVGAGI (reference sequence). CDR3 in DNA: TGTGCCAGCAGTGTAGACTCAACCCCCCTCAATGAGCAGTTCTTC. Translation: CASSVDSTPLNEQFF.

The V call is TRBV20-1, the J call TRBJ2-3; TRBD2 agrees at 7 bases. CDR1 and CDR2 (germline): DFQATT, SNEGSKA (reference sequence). The CDR3 is 15 amino acids. V dropped 6 bases and J dropped 0; count of bases not matched to a gene: 9. CDR3 nucleotide sequence: TGCAGTGCACCCTCCCTAGCGGCAAGCACAGATACGCAGTATTTT. The encoded protein is CSAPSLAASTDTQYF.

This clonotype was seen a few times. The genes are TRBV27 and TRBJ1-4; D gene ambiguous. The CDR3 extends over 17 amino acids. V lost 5 bases and J 2 bases, leaving 18 bases between the germline ends. Per the germline V gene, CDR1 is MNHEY and CDR2 is SMNVEV (reference sequence). CDR3 bases: TGTGCCAGCAGTCCCTACCCCCGCCTAGGGACTAATGAAAAACTGTTTTTT. Translating it yields CASSPYPRLGTNEKLFF.

This clonotype was detected many times. The chain uses TRBV4-2 and TRBJ1-2, with a possible D match to TRBD1 (5 bases). Germline-derived CDR1 and CDR2 are LGHNA and YNFKEQ. The ends were cut back, 0 bases at V and 4 bases at J, with 12 bases in the middle. This CDR3 contains 15 residues. The CDR3 protein is CASSQELGPAYGYTF. The CDR3 coding sequence is TGTGCCAGCAGCCAAGAACTGGGGCCAGCCTATGGCTACACCTTC.

Ten or more counts support this clonotype. The V gene is TRBV7-3, the J gene TRBJ2-6, with D uncertain. The CDR3 is made up of 15 amino acids. V shed 6 bases and J shed 2 bases, with 11 bases lying between them. The germline gives CDR1 SGHTA, CDR2 FQGTGA. CDR3 DNA sequence: TGTGCCAGCAGTCCCTCTCGTGCTGGGGCCAACGTCCTGACTTTC. As protein: CASSPSRAGANVLTF.

This clonotype was recorded a few times. V usage is TRBV24-1 and J usage is TRBJ2-2; 9 bases map to TRBD2. The CDR3 totals 17 residues. The ends lost 5 bases at V and 5 bases at J; junction bases unmatched: 11. In germline, CDR1 is KGHDR, CDR2 SFDVKD. In DNA, the CDR3 is TGTGCCACCAGTGGATTTGGGCTAGCGGGACGGACCGGGGAGCTGTTTTTT. As protein: CATSGFGLAGRTGELFF.

The sample holds a few counts of this clonotype. V is TRBV6-5 and J is TRBJ1-5; D might be TRBD1 (5 bases). CDR3 length: 16 amino acids. Germline V CDR1 and CDR2: MNHEY, SVGAGI. V was shortened by 6 bases and J by 3 bases, with 18 bases between the two germline ends. In DNA, the CDR3 is TGTGCCAGCAGACATAGAGGGGCGCAGTCCAATCAGCCCCAGCATTTT. It codes for CASRHRGAQSNQPQHF.